Below, one T cell receptor beta chain is given with its context. Its antigen target is currently unknown. Base quality data are lacking; no much larger clone is found one base away. These data belong to a study of CD8+ T cells in alopecia areata (dated by TCRdb to 2016 to 2019). With regard to the full study: Treated patients were enrolled in an open-label pilot trial of oral tofacitinib, 5 to 10 mg twice daily, for moderate-to-severe alopecia areata. Tofacitinib was given for 6 to 18 months, followed by 6 months of follow-up off drug to assess delayed response and recurrence. Disease severity in treated patients was measured with the SALT score, which quantifies the percentage of affected scalp surface area. The study used high-throughput TCRbeta sequencing to examine T cell clonal expansion in alopecia areata, in both the C3H/HeJ mouse model and human patients. Human TCRbeta sequencing covered scalp tissue and sorted CD4+ and CD8+ peripheral blood T cells from patchy and totalis/universalis alopecia areata patients and healthy controls. Biopsies were taken from tofacitinib-treated patients at baseline and at 4 and 24 weeks of treatment, and a later scalp biopsy was taken in several of the tofacitinib-treated patients. Scalp clonality was compared across normal scalp (n=4), patchy alopecia areata scalp (n=8), and alopecia totalis/universalis scalp (n=8). RNA was extracted with the PAXgene miRNA kit for fixed scalp, the miRNeasy kit for PBMCs, and the RNeasy kit for mouse skin. Amplification of TCRbeta CDR3 regions was done by immunoSEQ multiplex PCR using 35 Vbeta forward primers and 13 Jbeta reverse primers.

Looking up the germline V gene yields CDR1 MGHRA and CDR2 YSYEKL. At the junction V is shortened by 2 bases and J by 6 bases, with 11 bases in between. The cysteine opens and the phenylalanine closes a CDR3 of 14 amino acids. Only CDR3 DNA remains: 42 bases, in frame from the first base. The label giving this sample's time point can be read as: 24 weeks on oral tofacitinib. The sample's treatment or condition label, decoded: oral pan-JAK inhibitor, 5-10 mg twice daily. Lesional scalp punch biopsies and peripheral blood were obtained from alopecia areata patients. After PBMCs were isolated by density centrifugation and stained for CD3, CD4 and CD8, a FACSAria was used to sort CD4+ and CD8+ T cells. Overall study results and their limits: Because the treated cohort was small and had just a single nonresponder, larger studies are needed to establish links between baseline CD8+ expansion and response. Shared TCR sequences between patients were less evident than in mice, which may be partly attributable to HLA diversity in the patient population. Scalp clonality and the number of expanded CD8+ clones among the top 100 scalp clones were significantly decreased by tofacitinib. Unlike mouse skin, which is dominated by gammadelta T cells, normal human skin has resident alphabeta T cells that are also sequenced, and this complicates analysis of the scalp TCR repertoire. Many expanded lesional clones were found to persist in scalp and blood during tofacitinib treatment, and relapse after treatment cessation may be partly explained by this persistence. Higher clonality and more expanded CD8+ clones were observed in lesional scalp than in normal scalp, particularly in alopecia totalis/universalis, a finding suggestive of antigenic drive.

The method was the immunoSEQ multiplex PCR assay. RNA was extracted from all samples and reverse transcribed into cDNA as template for TCR sequencing. SuperScript III was used to make first-strand cDNA, primed with a 2:1 mix of oligo-dT and random hexamers. A synthetic immune receptor repertoire was used to measure amplification bias, and any remaining bias was corrected computationally. The published analysis was carried out like this. Raw reads were preprocessed for error removal, and CDR3 was defined according to IMGT conventions as running from the conserved cysteine to phenylalanine. Clonality was computed as 1 minus the Shannon entropy, with the entropy normalized by log2 of the number of productive unique TCRs. Scalp TCRbeta sequences were cross-referenced with sorted blood CD4 and CD8 repertoires so that the CD4 or CD8 identity of scalp clones could be inferred. TCRdb limited this immuneACCESS table to in-frame rearrangements with V and J called. A share of clones is missing; checked studies link under half to unresolved V genes, and the rest is unexplained. V and J calls and clone size are as listed in that table; D and trimming were resolved from the DNA. This sample lists fewer than 150,000 clones; 56% were detected once. Approximately 3.6% of the sample belongs to the ten largest clones.

This TCR derives from a human donor with alopecia areata. Rearrangement joined TRBV4-1 to TRBJ2-4; the D call could be TRBD1 or TRBD2, with each sharing 5 bases. This specimen was CD4+ T cells sorted from blood, taken at week 24, from a patient treated with tofacitinib. The DNA is as follows: TGCGCCAGCAGCCAACCACAGGCGGGAAACATTCAGTACTTC. The resulting protein is CASSQPQAGNIQYF.